The source of this T cell receptor beta chain is a study of cytomegalovirus exposure and HLA in healthy donors. About the study: When 398 donors were genotyped, just over 80% of them were found to fall in the Caucasian-associated ancestry cluster.

Comments on this clone: Its antigen is undetermined. Within the sample, other DNA sequences also encode this same CDR3.

A multiplex PCR was run with 60 Vbeta primers and 13 Jbeta primers. In the study's own analysis: A later analysis tallied some 84 million unique TCR beta chains, around 12 million of them shared. The repertoire was sequenced with immunoSEQ multiplex PCR; TCRdb's copy has only in-frame clones and lacks some. V and J calls and clone size are copied from that table; D and trimming were computed from the DNA. The table lists over 95,000 clones, 82% of them singletons. There are 14 residues in the CDR3. V gave up 4 bases and J gave up 2 bases, with 11 bases separating them. From germline, CDR1 is SNHLY and CDR2 FYNNEI. Healthy individuals who donated bone marrow served as the donors. Findings and limits, study-wide: It was reported in a later analysis that an Asian-associated ancestry cluster showed fewer N-insertions than the 666-donor mean.

This chain joins TRBV2 and TRBJ1-1; D might be TRBD1 (5 bases). Source material: PBMCs. The clonotype originates from a young woman in good health and CMV-seronegative. The CDR3 nucleotides are TGTGCCAGCAGTGTCGACAGAGTCAACACTGAAGCTTTCTTT. Protein: CASSVDRVNTEAFF.